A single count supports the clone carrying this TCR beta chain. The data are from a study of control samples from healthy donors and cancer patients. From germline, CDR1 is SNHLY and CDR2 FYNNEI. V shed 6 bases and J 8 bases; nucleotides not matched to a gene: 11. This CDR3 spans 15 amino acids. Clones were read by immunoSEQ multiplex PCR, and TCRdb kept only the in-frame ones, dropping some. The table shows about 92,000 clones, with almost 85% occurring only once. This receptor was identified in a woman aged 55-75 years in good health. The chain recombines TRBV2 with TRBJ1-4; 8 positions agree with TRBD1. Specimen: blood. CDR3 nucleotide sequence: TGTGCCAGCAGACCTGACAGGGGCCGAGGGGAAAAACTGTTTTTT. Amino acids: CASRPDRGRGEKLFF.